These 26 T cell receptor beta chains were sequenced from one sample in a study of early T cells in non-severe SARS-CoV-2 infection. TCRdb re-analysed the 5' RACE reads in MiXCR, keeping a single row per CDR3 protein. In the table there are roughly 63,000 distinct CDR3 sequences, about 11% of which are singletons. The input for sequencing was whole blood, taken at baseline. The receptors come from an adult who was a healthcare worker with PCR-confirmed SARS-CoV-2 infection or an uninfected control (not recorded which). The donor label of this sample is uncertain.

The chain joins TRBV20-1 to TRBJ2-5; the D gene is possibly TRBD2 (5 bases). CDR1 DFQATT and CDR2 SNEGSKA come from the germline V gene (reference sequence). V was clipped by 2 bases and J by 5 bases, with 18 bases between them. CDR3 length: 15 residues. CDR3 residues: CSARPTLRARETQYF. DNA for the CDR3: TGCAGTGCTAGACCTACTTTGAGGGCGAGGGAGACCCAGTACTTC.

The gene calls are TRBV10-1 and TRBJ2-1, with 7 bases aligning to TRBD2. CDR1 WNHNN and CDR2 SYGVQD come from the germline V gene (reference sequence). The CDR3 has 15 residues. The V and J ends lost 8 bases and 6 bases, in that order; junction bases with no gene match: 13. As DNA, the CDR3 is TGCGCCAGCGGTGGTACGGGGGGTATGTTCAATGAGCAGTTCTTC. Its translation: CASGGTGGMFNEQFF.

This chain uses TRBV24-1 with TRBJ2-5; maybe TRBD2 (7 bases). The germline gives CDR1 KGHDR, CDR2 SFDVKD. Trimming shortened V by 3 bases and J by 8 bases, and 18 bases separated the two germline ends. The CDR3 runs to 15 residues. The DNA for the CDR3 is TGTGCCACCAGTGATACCCGGGGGGCCCCATTTACCCAGTACTTC. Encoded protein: CATSDTRGAPFTQYF.

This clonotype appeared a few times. The CDR3 DNA reads TGCGCCAGCAGCCATACTGACCCAAGACCCTACGAGCAGTACGTC. Its protein is CASSHTDPRPYEQYV. This chain links TRBV5-1 with TRBJ2-7; D remains ambiguous. The CDR3 has 15 amino acids. V shed 4 bases and J shed 2 bases, with 16 bases lying between them. Germline-derived CDR1 and CDR2 are SGHRS and YFSETQ.

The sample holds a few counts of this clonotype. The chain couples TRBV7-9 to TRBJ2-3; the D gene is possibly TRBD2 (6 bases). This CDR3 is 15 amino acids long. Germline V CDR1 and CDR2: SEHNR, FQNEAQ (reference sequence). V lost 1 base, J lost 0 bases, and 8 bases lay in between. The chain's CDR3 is CASSLVAGSTDTQYF. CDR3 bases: TGTGCCAGCAGCTTAGTTGCGGGGAGCACAGATACGCAGTATTTT. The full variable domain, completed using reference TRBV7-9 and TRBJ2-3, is DTGVSQNPRHKITKRGQNVTFRCDPISEHNRLYWYRQTLGQGPEFLTYFQNEAQLEKSRLLSDRFSAERPKGSFSTLEIQRTEQGDSAMYLCASSLVAGSTDTQYFGPGTRLTVL.

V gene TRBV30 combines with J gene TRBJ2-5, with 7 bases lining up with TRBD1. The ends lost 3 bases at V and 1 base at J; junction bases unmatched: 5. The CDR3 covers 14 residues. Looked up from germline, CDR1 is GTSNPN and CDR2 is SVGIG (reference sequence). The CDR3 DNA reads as TGTGCCTGGAGCTCAGGGACAGCCCAAGAGACCCAGTACTTC. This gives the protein CAWSSGTAQETQYF. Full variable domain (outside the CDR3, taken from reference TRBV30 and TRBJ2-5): SQTIHQWPATLVQPVGSPLSLECTVEGTSNPNLYWYRQAAGRGLQLLFYSVGIGQISSEVPQNLSASRPQDRQFILSSKKLLLSDSGFYLCAWSSGTAQETQYFGPGTRLLVL.

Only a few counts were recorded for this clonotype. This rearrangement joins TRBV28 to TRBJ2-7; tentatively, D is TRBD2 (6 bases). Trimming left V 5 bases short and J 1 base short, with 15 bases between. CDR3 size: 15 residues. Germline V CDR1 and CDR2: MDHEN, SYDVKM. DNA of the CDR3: TGTGCCAGCAGTCGGATAGGGGACTCTTCCTACGAGCAGTACGTC. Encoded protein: CASSRIGDSSYEQYV.

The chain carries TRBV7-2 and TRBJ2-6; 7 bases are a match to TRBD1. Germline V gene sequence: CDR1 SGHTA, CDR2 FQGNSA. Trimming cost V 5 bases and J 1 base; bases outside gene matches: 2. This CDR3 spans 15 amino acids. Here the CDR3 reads CASSRTGSGANVLTF. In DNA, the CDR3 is TGTGCCAGCAGCCGGACAGGTTCTGGGGCCAACGTCCTGACTTTC.

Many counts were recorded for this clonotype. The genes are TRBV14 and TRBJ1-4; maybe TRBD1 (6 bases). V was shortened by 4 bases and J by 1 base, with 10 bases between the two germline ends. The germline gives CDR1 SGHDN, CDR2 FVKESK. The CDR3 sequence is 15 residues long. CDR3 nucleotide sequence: TGTGCCAGCAGCCTGGGGGGGCGAACTAATGAAAAACTGTTTTTT. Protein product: CASSLGGRTNEKLFF.

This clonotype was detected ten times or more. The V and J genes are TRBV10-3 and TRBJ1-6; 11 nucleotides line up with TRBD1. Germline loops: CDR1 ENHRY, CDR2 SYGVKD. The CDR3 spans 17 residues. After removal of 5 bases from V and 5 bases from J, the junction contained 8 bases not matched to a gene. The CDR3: CAISRPPGQGDNSPLHF. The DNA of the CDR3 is TGTGCCATCAGTAGACCCCCGGGACAGGGGGATAATTCACCCCTCCACTTT.

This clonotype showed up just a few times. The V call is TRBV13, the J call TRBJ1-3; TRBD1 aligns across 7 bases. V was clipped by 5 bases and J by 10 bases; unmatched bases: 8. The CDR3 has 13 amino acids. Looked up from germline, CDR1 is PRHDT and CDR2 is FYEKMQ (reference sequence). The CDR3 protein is CASSTTGRGTIYF. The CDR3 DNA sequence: TGTGCCAGCAGCACGACAGGGCGTGGGACCATATATTTT.

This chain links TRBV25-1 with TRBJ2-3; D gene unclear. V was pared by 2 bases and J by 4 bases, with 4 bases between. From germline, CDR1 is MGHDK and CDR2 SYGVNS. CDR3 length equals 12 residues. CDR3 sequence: CASSEHSDTQYF. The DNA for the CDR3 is TGTGCCAGCAGTGAACACTCAGATACGCAGTATTTT.

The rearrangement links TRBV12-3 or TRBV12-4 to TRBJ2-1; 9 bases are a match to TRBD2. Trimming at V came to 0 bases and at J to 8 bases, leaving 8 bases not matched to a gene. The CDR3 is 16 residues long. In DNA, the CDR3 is TGTGCCAGCAGTTTAGCTCGTCGCGGGAGGGCGGATGAGCAGTTCTTC. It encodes CASSLARRGRADEQFF.

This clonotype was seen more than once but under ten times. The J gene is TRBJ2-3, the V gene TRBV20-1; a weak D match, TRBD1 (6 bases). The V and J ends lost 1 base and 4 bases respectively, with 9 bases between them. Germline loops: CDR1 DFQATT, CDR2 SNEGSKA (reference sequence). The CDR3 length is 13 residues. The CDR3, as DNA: TGCAGTGCTAGAGCCTCAGGGGCAGATACGCAGTATTTT. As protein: CSARASGADTQYF.

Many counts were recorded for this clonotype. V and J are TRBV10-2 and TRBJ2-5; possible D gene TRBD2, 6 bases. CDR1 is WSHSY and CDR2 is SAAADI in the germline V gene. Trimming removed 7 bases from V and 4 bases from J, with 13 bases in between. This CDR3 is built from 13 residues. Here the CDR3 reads CASMAGRSETQYF. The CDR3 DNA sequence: TGCGCCAGCATGGCAGGGAGGTCAGAGACCCAGTACTTC.

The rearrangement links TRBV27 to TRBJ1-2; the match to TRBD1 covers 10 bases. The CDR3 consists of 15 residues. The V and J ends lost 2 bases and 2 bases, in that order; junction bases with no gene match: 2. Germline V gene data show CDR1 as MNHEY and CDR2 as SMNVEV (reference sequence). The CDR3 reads CASSLTGQGNYGYTF. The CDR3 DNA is TGTGCCAGCAGTTTAACGGGACAGGGGAACTATGGCTACACCTTC.

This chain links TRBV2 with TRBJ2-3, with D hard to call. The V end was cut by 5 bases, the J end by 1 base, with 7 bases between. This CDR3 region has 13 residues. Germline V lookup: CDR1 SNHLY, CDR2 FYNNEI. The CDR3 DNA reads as TGTGCCAGCAGTCTTCAGGGCACAGATACGCAGTATTTT. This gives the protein CASSLQGTDTQYF.

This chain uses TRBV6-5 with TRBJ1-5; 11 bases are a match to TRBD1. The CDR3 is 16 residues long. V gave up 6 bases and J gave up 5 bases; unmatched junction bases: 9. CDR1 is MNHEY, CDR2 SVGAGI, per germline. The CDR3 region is CASRQVGTGGYQPQHF. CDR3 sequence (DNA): TGTGCCAGCAGACAGGTTGGGACAGGGGGTTATCAGCCCCAGCATTTT.

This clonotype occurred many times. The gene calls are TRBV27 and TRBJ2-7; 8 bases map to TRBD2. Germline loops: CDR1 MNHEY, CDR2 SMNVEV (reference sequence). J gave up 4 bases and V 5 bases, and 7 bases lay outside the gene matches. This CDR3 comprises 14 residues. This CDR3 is CASSERGPAYEQYV. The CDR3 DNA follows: TGTGCCAGCAGTGAGCGGGGGCCCGCGTACGAGCAGTACGTC.

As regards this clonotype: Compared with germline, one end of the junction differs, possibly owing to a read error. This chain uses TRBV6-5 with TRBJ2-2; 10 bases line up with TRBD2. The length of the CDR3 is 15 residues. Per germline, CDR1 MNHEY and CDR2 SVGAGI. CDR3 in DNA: TGTGCCTGCAGTCCCAGCGGGGGGGTCACCGGGGAGCTGTTTTTT. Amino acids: CACSPSGGVTGELFF.

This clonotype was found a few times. This chain's CDR3 is CASGHPSGANVLTF. In DNA form, the CDR3 reads TGTGCCAGCGGGCATCCCTCTGGGGCCAACGTCCTGACTTTC. The chain joins TRBV12-3 or TRBV12-4 to TRBJ2-6; D unresolved. Trimming cost V 8 bases and J 0 bases, with 8 bases left between them. The CDR3 consists of 14 residues.

The CDR3 loop reads CASSFDRDRAGTEAFF. The CDR3 DNA reads as TGCGCCAGCAGCTTCGACAGGGACCGTGCCGGCACTGAAGCTTTCTTT. The chain joins TRBV5-1 to TRBJ1-1; 7 bases align to TRBD1. CDR3 length: 16 amino acids. Germline trimming cut 2 bases from V and 4 bases from J; bases unmatched to any gene: 11. In germline, CDR1 is SGHRS, CDR2 YFSETQ.

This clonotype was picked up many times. The CDR3 sequence: CATSDPGTGSRETQYF. Here the CDR3 DNA reads TGTGCCACCAGTGACCCCGGGACAGGGTCCCGAGAGACCCAGTACTTC. This chain joins TRBV24-1 and TRBJ2-5; TRBD1 aligns across 9 bases. J lost 4 bases, V lost 4 bases, and 9 bases had no gene match. Germline CDR1 reads KGHDR; CDR2 reads SFDVKD. This CDR3 region has 16 residues.

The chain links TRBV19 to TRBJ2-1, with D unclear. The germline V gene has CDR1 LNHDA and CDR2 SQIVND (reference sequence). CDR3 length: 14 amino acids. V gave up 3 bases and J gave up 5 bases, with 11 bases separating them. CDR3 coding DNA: TGTGCCAGTAGTATCATGGGATCGAACAATGAGCAGTTCTTC. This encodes CASSIMGSNNEQFF.

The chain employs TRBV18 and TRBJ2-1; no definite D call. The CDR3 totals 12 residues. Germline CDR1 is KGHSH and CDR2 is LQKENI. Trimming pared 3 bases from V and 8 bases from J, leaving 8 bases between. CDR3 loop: CASSPMRYEQFF. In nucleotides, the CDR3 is TGTGCCAGCTCACCGATGAGATATGAGCAGTTCTTC.

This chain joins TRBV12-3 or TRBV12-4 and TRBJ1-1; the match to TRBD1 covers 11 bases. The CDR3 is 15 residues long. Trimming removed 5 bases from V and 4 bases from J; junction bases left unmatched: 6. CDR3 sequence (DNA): TGTGCCAGCAGTCCGTCCGGGACAGGGGGCACTGAAGCTTTCTTT. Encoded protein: CASSPSGTGGTEAFF.